This entry lists 30 T cell receptor beta chains sequenced from one sample in a study of control samples from healthy donors and cancer patients. TCRdb's copy holds only in-frame clones and misses some; the assay was immunoSEQ multiplex PCR. The table lists about 130,000 clones, around nine tenths of them singletons. Specimen: blood. The receptor source for this set is a man between 45 and 60 years old in good health.

V gene TRBV6-1 combines with J gene TRBJ1-1, with D unresolved. This CDR3 comprises 14 residues. Germline V gene data show CDR1 as MNHNS and CDR2 as SASEGT. Trimming took off 3 bases at V and 3 bases at J, with 11 bases between the two ends. DNA for the CDR3: TGTGCCAGCAGTGATCGGGGTGGGGACACTGAAGCTTTCTTT. Translated, it gives CASSDRGGDTEAFF.

This chain connects TRBV5-6 to TRBJ1-1, with D possibly TRBD1 on 6 matching bases. The germline gives CDR1 SGHDT, CDR2 YYEEEE. CDR3 size: 16 residues. The V and J ends lost 3 bases and 4 bases respectively, with 19 bases between them. The CDR3 is CASSSLRTVSGTEAFF. The CDR3 DNA reads TGTGCCAGCAGCTCCCTAAGGACAGTCTCTGGCACTGAAGCTTTCTTT. Full variable domain (missing parts from reference TRBV5-6 and TRBJ1-1): DAGVTQSPTHLIKTRGQQVTLRCSPKSGHDTVSWYQQALGQGPQFIFQYYEEEERQRGNFPDRFSGHQFPNYSSELNVNALLLGDSALYLCASSSLRTVSGTEAFFGQGTRLTVV.

This clone turned up a few times. The chain employs TRBV5-6 and TRBJ2-7, with D unresolved. The CDR3 totals 16 residues. V lost 1 base and J lost 3, with 17 bases in between. CDR1 is SGHDT, CDR2 YYEEEE, per germline. CDR3 nucleotide sequence: TGTGCCAGCAGCTTGATCAATAGGGCGGTGGACTACGAGCAGTACTTC. Its protein product is CASSLINRAVDYEQYF.

This chain links TRBV11-2 with TRBJ2-3, with 9 bases that match TRBD2. Germline CDR1 reads SGHAT; CDR2 reads FQNNGV. V was clipped by 6 bases and J by 4 bases; unmatched bases: 11. This CDR3 has 16 residues. This chain's CDR3 is CASRPPGTSFSDTQYF. DNA for the CDR3: TGTGCCAGCAGACCCCCCGGGACTAGCTTTTCAGATACGCAGTATTTT.

The V call is TRBV12-3 or TRBV12-4, the J call TRBJ1-2; D uncertain. The CDR3 is made up of 12 amino acids. The germline V and J ends were trimmed by 5 bases and 3 bases, with 7 bases remaining between them. CDR3 in amino acids: CASSTPDYGYTF. CDR3 nucleotides: TGTGCCAGCAGTACCCCCGACTATGGCTACACCTTC.

This chain connects TRBV18 to TRBJ2-5, with D tentatively TRBD1 (6 bases). CDR3 size: 15 residues. V dropped 2 bases and J dropped 2 bases, with 12 bases sitting between them. Germline-derived CDR1 and CDR2 are KGHSH and LQKENI. This CDR3 reads CASSPMDSSQETQYF. For the CDR3, the DNA is TGTGCCAGCTCACCAATGGACAGCTCACAAGAGACCCAGTACTTC.

Regarding this clone: This CDR3 is also generated by other DNA sequences in the sample. This rearrangement joins TRBV27 to TRBJ1-6; 7 nucleotides line up with TRBD1. CDR1 and CDR2 (germline): MNHEY, SMNVEV (reference sequence). Trimming at V came to 5 bases and at J to 7 bases, leaving 8 bases not matched to a gene. This CDR3 contains 15 residues. The chain's CDR3 is CASSLYRGNNSPLHF. CDR3 in DNA: TGTGCCAGCAGTCTATACAGGGGAAACAATTCACCCCTCCACTTT.

The chain uses TRBV9 and TRBJ2-2; D call uncertain. This CDR3 region has 14 residues. V lost 2 bases, J lost 8 bases, and 13 bases lay in between. The germline V gene has CDR1 SGDLS and CDR2 YYNGEE. DNA of the CDR3: TGTGCCAGCAGCGTCGGCGGCACGGCAGGGGAGCTGTTTTTT. Translating it yields CASSVGGTAGELFF. The full variable domain, completed using reference TRBV9 and TRBJ2-2, is DSGVTQTPKHLITATGQRVTLRCSPRSGDLSVYWYQQSLDQGLQFLIQYYNGEERAKGNILERFSAQQFPDLHSELNLSSLELGDSALYFCASSVGGTAGELFFGEGSRLTVL.

This clone occurred once. The chain combines TRBV7-9 with TRBJ2-2, with D possibly being TRBD2 (7 bases). The CDR3 is 13 amino acids. CDR1 and CDR2 from the germline V gene are SEHNR and FQNEAQ (reference sequence). With 11 bases removed from V and 2 bases from J, the gap between germline ends came to 12 bases. CDR3 nucleotides: TGTGCCGGGGGGGCTCCCAACACCGGGGAGCTGTTTTTT. Its translation is CAGGAPNTGELFF.

This clone was observed a handful of times. The chain has TRBV14 and TRBJ2-7; D not certain. The CDR3 extends over 14 amino acids. Deletions cut 4 bases from V and 2 bases from J, with 12 bases between. Germline-derived CDR1 and CDR2 are SGHDN and FVKESK. The CDR3 sequence is CASSPRGTPYEQYF. The CDR3 DNA is TGTGCCAGCAGCCCCCGAGGCACCCCCTACGAGCAGTACTTC.

The chain carries TRBV14 and TRBJ2-5; TRBD2 matches at 7 bases. This CDR3 has 17 amino acids. The V and J ends lost 0 bases and 5 bases, in that order; junction bases with no gene match: 12. Germline lookup yields CDR1 SGHDN and CDR2 FVKESK. The CDR3 DNA is TGTGCCAGCAGCCAAGAGGAGCGGGGTCGAGGACGGGAGACCCAGTACTTC. Its protein is CASSQEERGRGRETQYF.

The rearrangement uses TRBV24-1 and TRBJ2-1; the D is unclear. Germline lookup yields CDR1 KGHDR and CDR2 SFDVKD. Trimming stripped 5 bases from V and 0 bases from J, with 10 bases between. The CDR3 is made up of 15 amino acids. DNA for the CDR3: TGTGCCACCAGTGGTCGCCACAACTCCTACAATGAGCAGTTCTTC. Protein: CATSGRHNSYNEQFF.

The chain has TRBV10-3 and TRBJ2-2; TRBD2 agrees at 11 bases. Germline CDR1 reads ENHRY; CDR2 reads SYGVKD. The CDR3 loop spans 16 amino acids. J lost 4 bases, V lost 2 bases, and 3 bases had no gene match. This chain's CDR3 is CAISETSGGSTGELFF. The CDR3 coding sequence is TGTGCCATCAGTGAGACTAGCGGGGGATCCACCGGGGAGCTGTTTTTT.

The chain uses TRBV5-4 and TRBJ2-4; D could derive from TRBD1 or TRBD2 (5 bases each). This CDR3 contains 13 residues. Between the trimmed V and J ends, which lost 4 bases and 2 bases, there was a span of 7 bases. Per germline, CDR1 SGHNT and CDR2 YYREEE (reference sequence). Here the CDR3 reads CASSRDPKNIQYF. CDR3 sequence (DNA): TGTGCCAGCAGCAGGGACCCCAAAAACATTCAGTACTTC.

As DNA, the CDR3 is TGTGCCAGTGTACGATCCTTCACAGATACGCAGTATTTT. This encodes CASVRSFTDTQYF. This sequence joins TRBV12-3 or TRBV12-4 and TRBJ2-3, with D unclear. The CDR3 runs 13 residues. V lost 9 bases and J lost 2, with 12 bases in between.

The chain employs TRBV2 and TRBJ1-6; possible D gene TRBD1, 5 bases. This CDR3 is built from 12 residues. The V end was cut by 8 bases, the J end by 14 bases, with 16 bases between. Germline V lookup: CDR1 SNHLY, CDR2 FYNNEI. The CDR3 DNA reads as TGTGCCAGCGCCCGAGGGGATCCGGCCCTCCACTTT. Translating gives CASARGDPALHF.

The chain links TRBV28 to TRBJ2-5; D gene ambiguous. CDR1 is MDHEN, CDR2 SYDVKM, per germline. V was pared by 4 bases and J by 5 bases, with 8 bases between. The CDR3 extends over 12 amino acids. Written as DNA, the CDR3 is TGTGCCAGCAGTTCGAGAAGGGAGACCCAGTACTTC. Translating gives CASSSRRETQYF.

The rearrangement uses TRBV28 and TRBJ1-5; 8 nucleotides line up with TRBD1. Trimming took 5 bases from V and 2 from J; bases not matched to a gene: 8. The CDR3 covers 16 residues. Germline CDR1 reads MDHEN; CDR2 reads SYDVKM. CDR3 loop: CASSGAQGAGNQPQHF. The CDR3 coding sequence is TGTGCCAGCAGTGGAGCTCAGGGGGCGGGCAATCAGCCCCAGCATTTT.

This chain joins TRBV6-5 and TRBJ1-6; D might be TRBD1 (6 bases). CDR1 and CDR2 from the germline V gene are MNHEY and SVGAGI. V lost 6 bases to trimming and J lost 14 bases, with 20 bases between them. This CDR3 is 14 amino acids long. CDR3 in DNA: TGTGCCAGCAGAAACAGGGTCGGGTCCCTGACCCTCCACTTT. Residues: CASRNRVGSLTLHF.

V gene TRBV5-1 combines with J gene TRBJ1-2; D might be TRBD1 (5 bases). Germline V gene data show CDR1 as SGHRS and CDR2 as YFSETQ. CDR3 length: 13 amino acids. Between the trimmed V and J ends, which lost 6 bases and 4 bases, there was a span of 13 bases. Written as DNA, the CDR3 is TGCGCCAGCACCTTCGACAGTTCCTATGGCTACACCTTC. It codes for CASTFDSSYGYTF.

The V call is TRBV29-1, the J call TRBJ2-1; 11 bases are a match to TRBD2. Germline V gene sequence: CDR1 SQVTM, CDR2 ANQGSEA. The V and J ends lost 3 bases and 10 bases, in that order; junction bases with no gene match: 11. The CDR3 has 15 residues. CDR3 amino acids: CSVEGSGGASWEQFF. The CDR3 bases are TGCAGCGTTGAGGGTAGCGGGGGGGCATCTTGGGAGCAGTTCTTC.

This chain joins TRBV5-8 and TRBJ1-1; D is perhaps TRBD1 (6 bases). Germline V CDR1 and CDR2: SGHTS, YDEGEE. Trimming shortened V by 6 bases and J by 3 bases, and 21 bases separated the two germline ends. The CDR3 totals 16 residues. The CDR3 is CASTPRGGASYTEAFF. The CDR3 DNA reads as TGTGCCAGCACCCCAAGGGGGGGCGCATCATACACTGAAGCTTTCTTT.

The gene calls are TRBV7-6 and TRBJ2-1; D is undetermined. This CDR3 has 13 amino acids. V lost 0 bases and J 9 bases, leaving 9 bases between the germline ends. Germline V lookup: CDR1 SGHVS, CDR2 FNYEAQ. CDR3 nucleotide sequence: TGTGCCAGCAGCTTAGCGGCCAGCACTGAGCAGTTCTTC. Protein product: CASSLAASTEQFF.

Here the CDR3 reads CASSKFFGTGFSEQYF. The CDR3 region has the DNA TGTGCCAGTAGTAAATTCTTCGGGACAGGGTTTTCCGAGCAGTACTTC. This rearrangement joins TRBV19 to TRBJ2-7, with 9 positions matching TRBD1. This CDR3 has 16 residues. V lost 4 bases to trimming and J lost 6 bases; unmatched junction nucleotides: 13. In germline, CDR1 is LNHDA, CDR2 SQIVND (reference sequence).

The chain joins TRBV7-6 to TRBJ2-2, with 7 bases that match TRBD1. Germline trimming cut 5 bases from V and 2 bases from J; bases unmatched to any gene: 8. Germline V CDR1 and CDR2: SGHVS, FNYEAQ. The CDR3 sequence is 16 residues long. The CDR3 reads CASSRGGSKNTGELFF. CDR3 DNA sequence: TGTGCCAGCAGCCGAGGGGGCAGTAAAAACACCGGGGAGCTGTTTTTT.

The rearrangement links TRBV15 to TRBJ2-5, with 9 bases fitting TRBD2. J lost 5 bases, V lost 0 bases, and 7 bases had no gene match. The CDR3 has 16 residues. The germline V gene has CDR1 LNHNV and CDR2 YYDKDF (reference sequence). CDR3 in DNA: TGTGCCACCAGCAGAGATAAGGCGGGAGGGGTGGAGACCCAGTACTTC. This encodes CATSRDKAGGVETQYF.

Only one count was recorded for this clone. The V and J genes are TRBV19 and TRBJ2-2, with D possibly matching TRBD1 (5 bases). Germline V gene lookup returns CDR1 LNHDA and CDR2 SQIVND (reference sequence). The CDR3 sequence is 14 residues long. With 4 bases removed from V and 2 bases from J, the gap between germline ends came to 8 bases. The CDR3 DNA reads TGTGCCAGTAGTAATCAGGGAAACACCGGGGAGCTGTTTTTT. This translates into CASSNQGNTGELFF.

The chain links TRBV30 to TRBJ1-6, with a weak D call TRBD1 (5 bases). Germline loops: CDR1 GTSNPN, CDR2 SVGIG (reference sequence). The CDR3 runs 14 residues. Trimming shortened V by 2 bases and J by 9 bases, and 14 bases separated the two germline ends. CDR3 DNA sequence: TGTGCCTGGAGTAACGGGCAGGGAAGTTCACCCCTCCACTTT. It codes for CAWSNGQGSSPLHF.

CDR3 in DNA: TGTGCCAGCAGCTTACAGGGGAATCAGCCCCAGCATTTT. It encodes CASSLQGNQPQHF. The rearrangement joins TRBV7-9 to TRBJ1-5; a possible D gene is TRBD1 (6 bases). Trimming removed 2 bases at V and 4 bases at J, with 6 bases between. Per the germline V gene, CDR1 is SEHNR and CDR2 is FQNEAQ (reference sequence). This CDR3 comprises 13 residues.

V usage is TRBV9 and J usage is TRBJ1-1; 9 bases map to TRBD1. V lost 4 bases and J lost 8; bases outside the gene matches: 3. CDR3 length equals 12 residues. Germline CDR1 and CDR2: SGDLS and YYNGEE. The CDR3 protein is CASSRTGEEAFF. In DNA, the CDR3 is TGTGCCAGCAGCCGGACAGGGGAGGAAGCTTTCTTT. The full variable domain, its missing parts supplied by reference TRBV9 and TRBJ1-1, is DSGVTQTPKHLITATGQRVTLRCSPRSGDLSVYWYQQSLDQGLQFLIQYYNGEERAKGNILERFSAQQFPDLHSELNLSSLELGDSALYFCASSRTGEEAFFGQGTRLTVV.